This T cell receptor (beta chain) was sequenced for a study of beta chain features in type 1 diabetes. The CDR3 sequence is 13 residues long. The V gene end was trimmed by 3 bases and the J gene end by 7 bases; junction bases not matched to a gene: 6. Germline CDR1 and CDR2: GTSNPN and SVGIG (reference sequence). The entirety of the isolated RNA underwent reverse transcription, so expressed TCRB transcripts were sequenced. Method: immunoSEQ multiplex PCR; TCRdb's copy keeps in-frame clones and lacks some. The sample contains 150,000 to 190,000 clones, around 8% of which appear only once. Of note for this clone: Antigen unknown.

General study points: Short templates might get an advantage during PCR, and this would be equal in patients and controls. The study found moderately but significantly shorter TCRB CDR3s in all four CD4+ subsets of Type 1 diabetes patients.

Central memory, naive, regulatory and stem cell-like memory CD4+ cells were sorted by CD45RO/CCR7/CD25/CD127/CD95/CD27. The sequenced sample was central memory CD4+ T cells from blood. This sequence was found in a man younger than 35 in good health. This chain joins TRBV30 and TRBJ1-5, with 7 positions matching TRBD1. CDR3 amino acids: CAWSAGQFQPQHF. DNA of the CDR3: TGTGCCTGGAGCGCGGGACAGTTCCAGCCCCAGCATTTT.